This TCR beta chain derives from a study of CD8 T cells in ankylosing spondylitis. This clonotype has ten or more counts. Its cognate antigen is unknown. Whole-study findings and limits: Seemingly characteristic of ankylosing spondylitis blood was a TCR beta motif consisting of about 8 highly homologous variants. Reactive arthritis synovial fluid and blood previously showed some of these motif variants. CD8+ disease-linked clones were present at relatively low frequencies in blood.

Molecular-barcoded quantitative 5'-RACE produced these TCR beta libraries. In TCRdb, the 5' RACE reads were re-called with MiXCR into one record per CDR3 protein. Of a few hundred thousand distinct CDR3 sequences listed, roughly 10% are singletons. V gave up 2 bases and J gave up 3 bases, with 5 bases separating them. The CDR3 runs to 12 residues. CDR1 and CDR2 from the germline V gene are SQVTM and ANQGSEA. Sequenced: blood, either unsorted or a sorted T cell fraction (not recorded which). The rearrangement uses TRBV29-1 and TRBJ2-1; D gene uncertain. This clonotype originated in a male donor with ankylosing spondylitis or in good health (not recorded which). CDR3 loop: CSVETSYNEQFF. The CDR3 DNA sequence: TGCAGCGTTGAAACCAGCTACAATGAGCAGTTCTTC.